This TCR beta chain came from a study of shared clonotypes between healthy human individuals. Study results and caveats: Approximately 5% was the fraction of naive CD4 clonotypes found shared across four donors.

TCRdb keeps only in-frame clones here, not all; method: immunoSEQ multiplex PCR. The sample consists of roughly 700,000 clones, under 80% of them appearing once. This clone has only a few counts. Its specificity is unknown. The CDR3 is 18 residues long. V was cut by 2 bases and J by 0 bases, with 14 bases left in between. Germline V gene lookup returns CDR1 LNHDA and CDR2 SQIVND (reference sequence). This chain links TRBV19 with TRBJ2-6; perhaps D is TRBD1 or TRBD2 (6 bases each). This sequence was found in a woman under 40 in good health. Sequencing used memory CD4+ T cells sorted from blood. Subset of the sample: CD45RA-negative fraction. The CDR3: CASSILGGFSSGANVLTF. The DNA for the CDR3 is TGTGCCAGTAGTATACTCGGGGGCTTTAGCTCTGGGGCCAACGTCCTGACTTTC.